These 11 T cell receptor beta chains share one sample of origin, sequenced in a study of T cells in Graves' hyperthyroidism and ophthalmopathy. Authors of the study amplified TCR beta CDR3 regions from RNA transcripts. Using the HTBI primer set, a first-round RT-PCR was run on the TCR CDR3. TCRdb reprocessed the multiplex PCR reads via MiXCR and lists one record per CDR3 protein. The sample records 550,000 to 800,000 distinct CDR3 sequences, over 15% being singletons. Sequencing was carried out using blood. The receptors stem from a man aged 18 to 35 with Graves' hyperthyroidism.

This chain links TRBV5-1 with TRBJ2-5; D not certain. CDR3 size: 13 residues. CDR1 and CDR2 from the germline V gene are SGHRS and YFSETQ. V was pared by 3 bases and J by 7 bases, with 13 bases between. CDR3 sequence: CASSSIPLGTQYF. In DNA, the CDR3 is TGCGCCAGCAGCTCCATCCCCCTTGGGACCCAGTACTTC.

This clonotype was observed many times. This chain joins TRBV30 and TRBJ1-1, with a possible D match to TRBD1 (5 bases). From germline, CDR1 is GTSNPN and CDR2 SVGIG (reference sequence). CDR3 length equals 12 residues. Trimming pared 2 bases from V and 4 bases from J, leaving 8 bases between. CDR3 loop: CAWSRGFTEAFF. The CDR3 DNA is TGTGCCTGGAGTAGGGGTTTCACTGAAGCTTTCTTT.

This clonotype was recorded many times. V usage is TRBV6-1 and J usage is TRBJ1-5; tentative D call: TRBD1 (5 bases). V dropped 6 bases and J dropped 4 bases, with 13 bases sitting between them. CDR1 and CDR2 from the germline V gene are MNHNS and SASEGT. The CDR3 length is 14 residues. The CDR3 here is CASRGTGANQPQHF. The CDR3 DNA sequence: TGTGCCAGCAGGGGAACAGGCGCTAATCAGCCCCAGCATTTT.

V and J are TRBV20-1 and TRBJ2-7; tentative D call: TRBD1 (6 bases). V lost 4 bases, J lost 0 bases, and 10 bases lay in between. Germline V gene lookup returns CDR1 DFQATT and CDR2 SNEGSKA (reference sequence). CDR3 length: 13 amino acids. The CDR3 sequence is CSAKTDSSYEQYF. As DNA, the CDR3 is TGCAGTGCTAAGACGGACAGCTCCTACGAGCAGTACTTC.

V and J are TRBV19 and TRBJ2-7; 13 nucleotides match TRBD2. CDR1 is LNHDA, CDR2 SQIVND, per germline (reference sequence). With 5 bases clipped from V and 6 bases from J, the junction kept 7 bases outside the gene matches. CDR3 length: 15 amino acids. The CDR3 DNA follows: TGTGCCAGTAGTTCGACTAGCGGGGGGAGAGGCGAGCAGTACTTC. Encoded protein: CASSSTSGGRGEQYF.

This clonotype has at least ten counts. The chain couples TRBV20-1 to TRBJ1-1; 7 nucleotides line up with TRBD1. Germline loops: CDR1 DFQATT, CDR2 SNEGSKA (reference sequence). The CDR3 covers 11 residues. The CDR3 loop reads CRGTANTEAFF. The CDR3 region has the DNA TGCAGGGGGACAGCCAACACTGAAGCTTTCTTT.

This clonotype has at least ten counts. The rearrangement joins TRBV7-2 to TRBJ2-7; 8 bases line up with TRBD2. Germline V lookup: CDR1 SGHTA, CDR2 FQGNSA. There are 17 residues in the CDR3. V trimming: 4 bases; J trimming: 2 bases; junction bases outside the gene matches: 13. Here the CDR3 reads CASSSHLTGRATYEQYF. DNA of the CDR3: TGTGCCAGCAGCTCCCATCTCACCGGGAGGGCTACCTACGAGCAGTACTTC.

In this sample, this clonotype turned up many times. The V and J genes are TRBV28 and TRBJ2-7; 10 nucleotides agree with TRBD1. The J segment lost 7 bases and the V segment lost 3 bases, leaving 6 bases of the junction unmatched. The length of the CDR3 is 14 residues. The germline CDR1 and CDR2 sequences are MDHEN and SYDVKM. CDR3 residues: CASSFLDRGGEQYF. In nucleotides, the CDR3 is TGTGCCAGCAGTTTTTTGGACAGGGGGGGGGAGCAGTACTTC.

Here the CDR3 DNA reads TGTGCCTGGAGTGGAAGTGGCGGGTCTAGCACAGATACGCAGTATTTT. This translates into CAWSGSGGSSTDTQYF. The chain recombines TRBV30 with TRBJ2-3, with D perhaps TRBD2 (5 bases). CDR3 length: 16 residues. V dropped 1 base and J dropped 0 bases, with 14 bases sitting between them. The V gene's germline CDR1 is GTSNPN and CDR2 SVGIG (reference sequence).

This clonotype has a handful of counts. The chain uses TRBV7-9 and TRBJ2-7; TRBD1 or TRBD2 may be the D gene (5 bases each). V was cut by 1 base and J by 5 bases, with 21 bases left in between. This CDR3 has 17 amino acids. Per the germline V gene, CDR1 is SEHNR and CDR2 is FQNEAQ (reference sequence). CDR3 nucleotides: TGTGCCAGCAGCTTAGTGCTCGGGGACGGCTTGGTGGACGAGCAGTACTTC. It encodes CASSLVLGDGLVDEQYF.

In its sample, this clonotype was seen a few times. The chain has TRBV7-2 and TRBJ1-6; D unclear. The germline V and J ends were trimmed by 4 bases and 7 bases, with 17 bases remaining between them. There are 16 residues in the CDR3. CDR1 and CDR2 from the germline V gene are SGHTA and FQGNSA. DNA of the CDR3: TGTGCCAGCAGCTCAACACTTGGAGGCTCAAATTCACCCCTCCACTTT. This codes for CASSSTLGGSNSPLHF.